Listed below are T cell receptor beta chains from one sample, sequenced in a study of CD8 T cells in ankylosing spondylitis. TCRdb itself ran the 5' RACE reads through MiXCR, one entry per CDR3 protein. Seen here are about 400,000 distinct CDR3 sequences, approximately 20% observed once, and the top ten hold about 16%. Sequencing was done on a sample of blood, either unsorted or a sorted T cell fraction (not recorded which). The receptors here all came from a male donor with ankylosing spondylitis. Both conserved end residues are part of each CDR3. The D gene is left open where the match is weak. Expanded clones get a size class; other rows say once, few or many, or leave the size out.

v_call,j_call,clone_size,d_call,cdr3_nt,cdr3_aa
TRBV5-1,TRBJ2-1,NA,TRBD2,TGCGCCAGCAGCTCGCTAGCGGGAGAGGCGGATGAGCAGTTCTTC,CASSSLAGEADEQFF
TRBV10-3,TRBJ2-3,NA,NA,TGTGCCATCAGTGAGCCCTCGAGGGACCCAGATACGCAGTATTTT,CAISEPSRDPDTQYF
TRBV5-1,TRBJ2-7,NA,NA,TGCGCCAGCAGCCCGGGGTTGCGGTACGAGCAGTACTTC,CASSPGLRYEQYF
TRBV7-2,TRBJ2-3,few,NA,TGTGCCAGCTTGGCCCGTGGCACAGATACGCAGTATTTT,CASLARGTDTQYF
TRBV6-1,TRBJ2-1,NA,NA,TGTGCCACCAGACGGCAGGGTGGCAATGAGCAGTTCTTC,CATRRQGGNEQFF
TRBV4-3,TRBJ2-7,few,NA,TGCGCCAGCAGCCATGCGGACAGCTCCTACGAGCAGTACTTC,CASSHADSSYEQYF
TRBV24-1,TRBJ2-3,many,TRBD1,TGTGCCACCAGTGATTCCGGACAGGGTCGGGATACGCAGTATTTT,CATSDSGQGRDTQYF
TRBV9,TRBJ2-3,NA,TRBD2,TGTGCCAGCAGCGTATTATATAGCGGGAGAACGGCAGATACGCAGTATTTT,CASSVLYSGRTADTQYF
TRBV10-3,TRBJ2-7,few,TRBD1,TGTGCCATCAATACAGGGGTTCGTCCCTACGAGCAGTACTTC,CAINTGVRPYEQYF
TRBV3-1,TRBJ2-1,few,TRBD2,TGTGCCAGCAGCCAAGAGCGACTAGCGGGAGCCTACAATGAGCAGTTCTTC,CASSQERLAGAYNEQFF
TRBV13,TRBJ2-7,few,NA,TGTGCCAGCAGCCTATACATGGGGGTTAATTCCTACGAGCAGTACTTC,CASSLYMGVNSYEQYF
TRBV7-2,TRBJ2-1,NA,TRBD2,TGTGCCAGCAGCCCCTATAGCGGGAGCTCCTACAATGAGCAGTTCTTC,CASSPYSGSSYNEQFF
TRBV19,TRBJ1-5,NA,NA,TGTGCCAGTAGTATCCCCGGCAATCAGCCCCAGCATTTT,CASSIPGNQPQHF
TRBV20-1,TRBJ2-3,once,TRBD1,TGCAGTGCTAGGGGACAGGGGAGCACAGATACGCAGTATTTT,CSARGQGSTDTQYF
TRBV12-3/TRBV12-4,TRBJ2-5,few,NA,TGTGCCAGCAGTTCACTACAGGGCTTCCCTATTGTAGAGACCCAGTACTTC,CASSSLQGFPIVETQYF
TRBV20-1,TRBJ2-1,NA,TRBD2,TGCAGTGCACCTTATAGCGGGTTTGACGGTGAGCAGTTCTTC,CSAPYSGFDGEQFF
TRBV7-2,TRBJ1-1,few,NA,TGTGCCAGCGGAGGGAGAAACACTGAAGCTTTCTTT,CASGGRNTEAFF
TRBV15,TRBJ2-1,few,NA,TGTGCCACCAGCAGGGACCAAACTTACAATGAGCAGTTCTTC,CATSRDQTYNEQFF
TRBV5-1,TRBJ2-7,few,NA,TGCGCCAGCAGCTTTCAGGGTGACGAGCAGTACTTC,CASSFQGDEQYF
TRBV5-1,TRBJ2-7,NA,NA,TGCGCCAGCAGCTTGGAAGGGCAGGGAGGCGAGCAGTACTTC,CASSLEGQGGEQYF
TRBV29-1,TRBJ2-3,few,TRBD2,TGCAGCGTCGGACTAGCACCCGCAGATACGCAGTATTTT,CSVGLAPADTQYF
TRBV5-1,TRBJ1-1,NA,NA,TGCGCCAGCAGCTCGGGGGGCAGGTCGAACACTGAAGCTTTCTTT,CASSSGGRSNTEAFF
TRBV6-5,TRBJ2-7,NA,NA,TGTGCCAGCAGTTCCCCGGGGTGGCCGGCCTACGAGCAGTACTTC,CASSSPGWPAYEQYF
TRBV10-2,TRBJ2-3,NA,TRBD1,TGCGCCAGCAGGAACAGGGGTGCAGATACGCAGTATTTT,CASRNRGADTQYF
TRBV5-5,TRBJ1-2,few,NA,TGTGCCAGCAGCCCGCGGCCAACAGTTAACTATGGCTACACCTTC,CASSPRPTVNYGYTF
TRBV12-3/TRBV12-4,TRBJ2-4,few,NA,TGTGCCAGCAGTTTAAACGGAGGGAAAAACATTCAGTACTTC,CASSLNGGKNIQYF
TRBV24-1,TRBJ2-1,many,NA,TGTGCCACCAGTGACCGACCCGAGGGGCACCCCAACTACTACAATGAGCAGTTCTTC,CATSDRPEGHPNYYNEQFF
TRBV20-1,TRBJ2-4,few,NA,TGCAGTGCAAGCTGGGGCGTGCAAAACATTCAGTACTTC,CSASWGVQNIQYF
TRBV29-1,TRBJ2-7,many,TRBD2,TGCAGCGTTGACTCCGGGGGGGGTATCTACGAGCAGTACTTC,CSVDSGGGIYEQYF
TRBV28,TRBJ1-2,few,NA,TGTGCCAGCAGTCTCCGGCCCAGGGGAGGCTATGGCTACACCTTC,CASSLRPRGGYGYTF
TRBV5-1,TRBJ2-1,many,TRBD2,TGCGCCAGCAGCTTTCTAGCGGGAGGGGGCTCCTACAATGAGCAGTTCTTC,CASSFLAGGGSYNEQFF
TRBV4-1,TRBJ2-5,NA,NA,TGCGCCAGCAGCCAAGATCAGGGCGGGAAGATCCAAGAGACCCAGTACTTC,CASSQDQGGKIQETQYF
TRBV29-1,TRBJ2-2,few,NA,TGCAGCGTGGAATACCGGACGGGGAACACCGGGGAGCTGTTTTTT,CSVEYRTGNTGELFF
TRBV5-1,TRBJ2-1,NA,NA,TGCGCCAGCAGCTTGGATCGAGCGGACGCCTACAATGAGCAGTTCTTC,CASSLDRADAYNEQFF
TRBV7-6,TRBJ2-1,NA,NA,TGTGCCAGCAGCTTAGTACCTTCCTACAATGAGCAGTTCTTC,CASSLVPSYNEQFF
TRBV20-1,TRBJ2-1,few,NA,TGCAGTGCTAGAGGTATTAGGTCAGGACTTTACAATGAGCAGTTCTTC,CSARGIRSGLYNEQFF
TRBV5-1,TRBJ2-7,NA,NA,TGCGCCAGCAGCTTTGACAGGGCGGGGACCTACGAGCAGTACTTC,CASSFDRAGTYEQYF
TRBV6-4,TRBJ2-1,once,TRBD2,TGTGCCAGCAGTGAGGGACTAACATACAATGAGCAGTTCTTC,CASSEGLTYNEQFF
TRBV19,TRBJ1-4,few,NA,TGTGCCAGTAGCCTCCTCAGGGACTCTAATGAAAAACTGTTTTTT,CASSLLRDSNEKLFF
TRBV28,TRBJ2-3,NA,NA,TGTGCCAGCAGGGGGTTGTGGACAGATACGCAGTATTTT,CASRGLWTDTQYF
TRBV4-1,TRBJ2-1,NA,TRBD1,TGCGCCAGCAGTCAACCCGGGACAGCACCTGAGCAGTTCTTC,CASSQPGTAPEQFF